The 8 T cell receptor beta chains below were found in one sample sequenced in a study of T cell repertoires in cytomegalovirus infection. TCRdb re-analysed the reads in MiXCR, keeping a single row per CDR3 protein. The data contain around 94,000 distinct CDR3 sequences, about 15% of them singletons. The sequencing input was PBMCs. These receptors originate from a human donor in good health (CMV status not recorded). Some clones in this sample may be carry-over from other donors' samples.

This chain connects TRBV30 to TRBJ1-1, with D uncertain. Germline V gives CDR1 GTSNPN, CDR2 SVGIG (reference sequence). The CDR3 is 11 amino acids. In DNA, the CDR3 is TGTTTAGTGGGTTGGAACACTGAAGCTTTCTTT. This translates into CLVGWNTEAFF.

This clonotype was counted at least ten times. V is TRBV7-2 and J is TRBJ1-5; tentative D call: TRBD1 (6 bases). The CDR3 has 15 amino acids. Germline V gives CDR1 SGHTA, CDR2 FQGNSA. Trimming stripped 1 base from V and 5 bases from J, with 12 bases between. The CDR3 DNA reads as TGTGCCAGCAGCTTAGGGGACATTCTCGATCAGCCCCAGCATTTT. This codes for CASSLGDILDQPQHF.

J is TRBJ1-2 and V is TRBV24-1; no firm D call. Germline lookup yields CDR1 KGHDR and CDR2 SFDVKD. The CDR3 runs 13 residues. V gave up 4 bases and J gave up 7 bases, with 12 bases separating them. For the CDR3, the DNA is TGTGCCACCAGTGACCGCTCAAGCAGTGGCTACACCTTC. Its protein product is CATSDRSSSGYTF.

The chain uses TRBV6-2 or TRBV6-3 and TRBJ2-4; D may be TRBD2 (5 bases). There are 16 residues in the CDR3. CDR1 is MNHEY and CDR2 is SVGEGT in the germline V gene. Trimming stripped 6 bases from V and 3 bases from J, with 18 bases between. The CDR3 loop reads CASSLARWENKNIQYF. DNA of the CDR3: TGTGCCAGCAGCCTAGCCAGATGGGAGAACAAAAACATTCAGTACTTC.

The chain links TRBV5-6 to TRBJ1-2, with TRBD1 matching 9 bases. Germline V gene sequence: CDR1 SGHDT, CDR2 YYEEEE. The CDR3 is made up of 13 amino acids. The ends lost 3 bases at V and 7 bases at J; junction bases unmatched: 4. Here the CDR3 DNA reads TGTGCCAGCAGCTACCGGGACAGGGCTGGCTACACCTTC. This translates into CASSYRDRAGYTF.

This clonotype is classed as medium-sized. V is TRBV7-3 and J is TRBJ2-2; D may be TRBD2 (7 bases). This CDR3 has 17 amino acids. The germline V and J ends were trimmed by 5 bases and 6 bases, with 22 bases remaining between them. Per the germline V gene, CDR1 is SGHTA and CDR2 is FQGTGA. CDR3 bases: TGTGCCAGCAGCAGAAACCCCATAGGGGGGGCCTCCGGGGAGCTGTTTTTT. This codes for CASSRNPIGGASGELFF.

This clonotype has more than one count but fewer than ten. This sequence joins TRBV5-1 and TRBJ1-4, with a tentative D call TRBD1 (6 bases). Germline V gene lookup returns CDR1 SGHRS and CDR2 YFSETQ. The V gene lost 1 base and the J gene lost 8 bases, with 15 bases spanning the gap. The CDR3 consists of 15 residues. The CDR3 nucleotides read TGCGCCAGCAGCTTGATATCAGGGGTCGGCGAAAAACTGTTTTTT. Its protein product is CASSLISGVGEKLFF.

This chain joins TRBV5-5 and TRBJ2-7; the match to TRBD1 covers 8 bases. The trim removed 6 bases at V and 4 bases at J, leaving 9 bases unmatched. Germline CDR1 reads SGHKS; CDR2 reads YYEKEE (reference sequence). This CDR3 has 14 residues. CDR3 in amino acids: CASNTQGAMYEQYF. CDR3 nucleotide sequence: TGTGCCAGCAACACGCAGGGGGCGATGTACGAGCAGTACTTC. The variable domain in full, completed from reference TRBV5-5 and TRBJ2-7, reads DAGVTQSPTHLIKTRGQQVTLRCSPISGHKSVSWYQQVLGQGPQFIFQYYEKEERGRGNFPDRFSARQFPNYSSELNVNALLLGDSALYLCASNTQGAMYEQYFGPGTRLTVT.